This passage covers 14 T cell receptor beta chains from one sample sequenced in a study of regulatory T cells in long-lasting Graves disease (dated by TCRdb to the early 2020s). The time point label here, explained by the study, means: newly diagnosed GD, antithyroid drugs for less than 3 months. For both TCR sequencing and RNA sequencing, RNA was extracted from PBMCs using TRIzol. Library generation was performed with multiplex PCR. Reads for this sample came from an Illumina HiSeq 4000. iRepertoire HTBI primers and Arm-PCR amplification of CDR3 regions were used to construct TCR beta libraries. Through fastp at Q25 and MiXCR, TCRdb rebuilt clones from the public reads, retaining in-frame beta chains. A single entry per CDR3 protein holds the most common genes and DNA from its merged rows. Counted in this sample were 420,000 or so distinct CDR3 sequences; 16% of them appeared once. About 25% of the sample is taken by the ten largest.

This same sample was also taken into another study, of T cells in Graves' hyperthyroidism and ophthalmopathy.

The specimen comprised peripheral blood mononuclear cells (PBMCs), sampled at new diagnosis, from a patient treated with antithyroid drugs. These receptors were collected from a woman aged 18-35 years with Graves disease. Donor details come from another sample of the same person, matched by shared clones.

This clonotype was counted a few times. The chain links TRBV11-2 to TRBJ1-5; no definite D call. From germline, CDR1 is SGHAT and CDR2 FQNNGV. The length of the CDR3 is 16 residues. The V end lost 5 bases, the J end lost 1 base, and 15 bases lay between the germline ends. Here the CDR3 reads CASSPAKGWSNQPQHF. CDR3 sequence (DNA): TGTGCCAGCAGCCCAGCTAAGGGTTGGAGCAATCAGCCCCAGCATTTT.

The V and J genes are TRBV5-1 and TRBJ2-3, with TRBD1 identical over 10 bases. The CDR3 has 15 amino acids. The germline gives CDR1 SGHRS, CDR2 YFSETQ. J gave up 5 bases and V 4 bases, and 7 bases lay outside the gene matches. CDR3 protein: CASSIQTGGEDTQYF. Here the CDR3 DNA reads TGCGCCAGCAGCATACAGACAGGGGGCGAAGATACGCAGTATTTT.

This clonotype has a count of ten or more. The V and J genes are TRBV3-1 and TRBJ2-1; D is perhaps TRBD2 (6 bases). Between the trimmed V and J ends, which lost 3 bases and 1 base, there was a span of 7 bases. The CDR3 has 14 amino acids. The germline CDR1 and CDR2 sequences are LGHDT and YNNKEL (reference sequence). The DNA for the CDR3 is TGTGCCAGCAGCCACCGGGGGTCCTACAATGAGCAGTTCTTC. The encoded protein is CASSHRGSYNEQFF.

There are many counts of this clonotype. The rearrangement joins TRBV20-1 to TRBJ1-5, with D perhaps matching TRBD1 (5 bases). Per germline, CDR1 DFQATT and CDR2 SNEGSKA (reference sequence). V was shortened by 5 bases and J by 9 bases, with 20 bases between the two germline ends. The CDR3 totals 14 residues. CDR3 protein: CSAPGTHGGGPQHF. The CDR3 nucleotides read TGCAGTGCTCCCGGGACCCACGGTGGTGGGCCCCAGCATTTT.

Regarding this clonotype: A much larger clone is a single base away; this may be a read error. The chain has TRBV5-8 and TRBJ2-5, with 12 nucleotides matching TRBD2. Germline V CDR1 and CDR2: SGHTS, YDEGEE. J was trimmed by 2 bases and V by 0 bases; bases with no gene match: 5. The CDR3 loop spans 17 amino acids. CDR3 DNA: TGTGCCAGCAGCTTGGGGCTAGCGGGAGGGGGGCAAGAGACCCAGTACTTC. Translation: CASSLGLAGGGQETQYF.

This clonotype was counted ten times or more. The CDR3 DNA reads TGTGCCAGCAGCTTCGACAGGGGGAATGAAAAACTGTTTTTT. It is translated as CASSFDRGNEKLFF. The V gene is TRBV7-2, the J gene TRBJ1-4, with 9 nucleotides matching TRBD1. Germline V gene data show CDR1 as SGHTA and CDR2 as FQGNSA. The CDR3 covers 14 residues. The J segment lost 5 bases and the V segment lost 3 bases, leaving 1 base of the junction unmatched.

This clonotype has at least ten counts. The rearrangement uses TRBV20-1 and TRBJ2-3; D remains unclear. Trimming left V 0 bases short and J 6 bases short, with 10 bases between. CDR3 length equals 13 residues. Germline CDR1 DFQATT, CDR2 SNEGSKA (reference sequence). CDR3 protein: CSARDGYGDTQYF. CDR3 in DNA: TGCAGTGCTAGAGATGGGTATGGGGATACGCAGTATTTT.

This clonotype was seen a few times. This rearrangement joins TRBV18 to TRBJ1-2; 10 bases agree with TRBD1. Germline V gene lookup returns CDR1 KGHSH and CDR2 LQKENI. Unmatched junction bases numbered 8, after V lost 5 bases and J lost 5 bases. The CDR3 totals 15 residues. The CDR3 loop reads CASSDRGRDRYGYTF. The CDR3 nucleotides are TGTGCCAGCTCAGACAGGGGGCGCGACCGTTATGGCTACACCTTC.

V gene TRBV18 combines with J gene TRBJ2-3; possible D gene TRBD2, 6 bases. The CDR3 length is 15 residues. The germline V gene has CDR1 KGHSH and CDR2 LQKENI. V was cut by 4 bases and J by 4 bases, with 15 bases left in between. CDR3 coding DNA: TGTGCCAGCTCACTCTTCCGGGAGACGTCAGATACGCAGTATTTT. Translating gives CASSLFRETSDTQYF. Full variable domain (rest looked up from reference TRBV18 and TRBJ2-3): NAGVMQNPRHLVRRRGQEARLRCSPMKGHSHVYWYRQLPEEGLKFMVYLQKENIIDESGMPKERFSAEFPKEGPSILRIQQVVRGDSAAYFCASSLFRETSDTQYFGPGTRLTVL.

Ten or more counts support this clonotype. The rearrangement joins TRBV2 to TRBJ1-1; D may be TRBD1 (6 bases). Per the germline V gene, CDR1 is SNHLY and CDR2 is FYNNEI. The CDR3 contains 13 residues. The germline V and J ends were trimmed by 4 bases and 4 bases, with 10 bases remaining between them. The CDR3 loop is CASSAEGGTEAFF. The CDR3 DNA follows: TGTGCCAGCAGTGCCGAAGGGGGCACTGAAGCTTTCTTT.

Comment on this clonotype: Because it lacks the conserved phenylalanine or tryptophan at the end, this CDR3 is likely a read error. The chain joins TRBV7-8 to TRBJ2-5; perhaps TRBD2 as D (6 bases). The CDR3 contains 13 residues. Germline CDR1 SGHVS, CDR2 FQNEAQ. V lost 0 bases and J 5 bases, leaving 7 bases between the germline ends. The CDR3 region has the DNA TGTGCCAGCAGCTTAGCAGGGAGGGAGACCCAGTACTTG. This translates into CASSLAGRETQYL.

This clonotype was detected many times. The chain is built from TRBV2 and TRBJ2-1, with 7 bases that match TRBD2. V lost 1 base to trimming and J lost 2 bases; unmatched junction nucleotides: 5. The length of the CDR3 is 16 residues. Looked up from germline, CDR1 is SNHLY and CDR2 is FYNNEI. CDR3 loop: CASSEEAGVAYNEQFF. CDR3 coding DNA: TGTGCCAGCAGTGAAGAGGCGGGAGTGGCCTACAATGAGCAGTTCTTC.

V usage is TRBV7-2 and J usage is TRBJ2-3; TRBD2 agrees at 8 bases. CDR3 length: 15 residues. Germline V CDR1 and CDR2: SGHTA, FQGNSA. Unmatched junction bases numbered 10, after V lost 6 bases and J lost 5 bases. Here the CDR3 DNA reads TGTGCCAGCAGATTTAGCGGGAAACGCATAGATACGCAGTATTTT. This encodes CASRFSGKRIDTQYF.

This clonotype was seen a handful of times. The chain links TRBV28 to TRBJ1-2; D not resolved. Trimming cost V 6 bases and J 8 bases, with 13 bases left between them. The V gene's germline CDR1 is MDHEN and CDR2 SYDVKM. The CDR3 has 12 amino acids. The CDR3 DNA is TGTGCCAGCAGGCGACCTACGGGGGGCTACACCTTC. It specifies CASRRPTGGYTF.